This is a list of T cell receptor beta chains from one sample in a study of blood T cell repertoires in COVID-19. The table came from immunoSEQ multiplex PCR; TCRdb's copy has only in-frame clones and leaves some out. Among about 220,000 clones listed, around 88% were seen once. The material sequenced was PBMCs or T cells enriched from blood (not recorded which). The receptors derive from a woman aged 50 to 60 with acute COVID-19. Both conserved end residues are part of each CDR3. A D gene is named only where the DNA matches it firmly. Part of the rows lack a size; the others show once, few, many or a class for expanded clones.

j_gene,abundance,d_gene,v_gene,CDR3nt,CDR3aa
TRBJ1-5,NA,NA,TRBV6-6,TGTGCCAGCAGTCTCTTCAGTGAGGGCAATCAGCCCCAGCATTTT,CASSLFSEGNQPQHF
TRBJ1-6,NA,NA,TRBV7-2,TGTGCCAGCAGCTTAGATAAGACAGAGTATTCACCCCTCCACTTT,CASSLDKTEYSPLHF
TRBJ2-5,NA,TRBD2,TRBV4-3,TGCGCCAGCAGCCAGGGTGGACTAGCGGGAGGTTACCAAGAGACCCAGTACTTC,CASSQGGLAGGYQETQYF
TRBJ2-5,few,NA,TRBV7-3,TGTGCCAGCAGCCTTAGAAGGGAGGAGACCCAGTACTTC,CASSLRREETQYF
TRBJ1-2,NA,NA,TRBV28,TGTGCCAGCAGTCCCGGGTGGGGAGGGAGCCACTATGGCTACACCTTC,CASSPGWGGSHYGYTF
TRBJ2-7,once,NA,TRBV11-2,TGTGCCAGCAGCTTGGACAGCTTACTTTACGAGCAGTACTTC,CASSLDSLLYEQYF
TRBJ2-1,NA,NA,TRBV30,TGTGCCTGGAGTGAACTGCCACTGATAAACGAAAGCTCCTACAATGAGCAGTTCTTC,CAWSELPLINESSYNEQFF
TRBJ2-6,NA,NA,TRBV7-9,TGTGCCAGCAGCTTCTTAGGGGGAGCTGGGGCCAACGTCCTGACTTTC,CASSFLGGAGANVLTF
TRBJ1-1,NA,TRBD1,TRBV7-2,TGTGCCAGCAGTAGGGGAAGACAGGGAGACACTGAAGCTTTCTTT,CASSRGRQGDTEAFF
TRBJ2-7,once,TRBD2,TRBV7-2,TGTGCCAGCAGCTCGGGACTAGCGGGAGGAAGGCAGTACTTC,CASSSGLAGGRQYF
TRBJ2-1,NA,NA,TRBV6-5,TGTGCCAGCAGTTCCGGCTCCTACAATGAGCAGTTCTTC,CASSSGSYNEQFF
TRBJ2-2,few,TRBD2,TRBV4-1,TGCGCCAGCAGCCAAGATATCCTAGCGGGAGTAAGGGCCGGGGAGCTGTTTTTT,CASSQDILAGVRAGELFF
TRBJ2-5,NA,NA,TRBV2,TGTGCCAGCAGTGATCACGGGAGTGCCCAAGAGACCCAGTACTTC,CASSDHGSAQETQYF
TRBJ2-1,NA,NA,TRBV28,TGTGCCAGCAGTTTAGGGCAGCTTGAGCAGTTCTTC,CASSLGQLEQFF
TRBJ2-3,NA,NA,TRBV5-6,TGTGCCAGCAGCTTGGTCCGGGGCACAGATACGCAGTATTTT,CASSLVRGTDTQYF
TRBJ2-7,NA,TRBD1,TRBV5-8,TGTGCCAGCAGCTTGGAGAGGACAGGGGGCGGCGAGCAGTACTTC,CASSLERTGGGEQYF
TRBJ2-6,NA,NA,TRBV4-3,TGCGCCAGCAGCCAATCTAACTCTGGGGCCAACGTCCTGACTTTC,CASSQSNSGANVLTF
TRBJ1-6,once,NA,TRBV3-1/TRBV3-2,TGTGCCAGCAGCCCCCTGGCAGATTCACCCCTCCACTTT,CASSPLADSPLHF
TRBJ1-2,NA,TRBD1,TRBV6-2/TRBV6-3,TGTGCCAGCAGTTCGAACGGACAGGGACTTGGCTACACCTTC,CASSSNGQGLGYTF
TRBJ2-1,NA,TRBD1,TRBV12-3/TRBV12-4,TGTGCCAGCAGAAATACAGGGGATAATGAGCAGTTCTTC,CASRNTGDNEQFF
TRBJ1-2,NA,TRBD1,TRBV5-5,TGTGCCAGCAGCTCACAGGACAGGGTTTATTATGGCTACACCTTC,CASSSQDRVYYGYTF
TRBJ1-1,NA,NA,TRBV13,TGTGCCAGCAGCTTACGTGTGAACCGGGGGGGCACTGAAGCTTTCTTT,CASSLRVNRGGTEAFF
TRBJ2-7,NA,NA,TRBV5-6,TGTGCCAGCAGCCTCCCGACAGCGACCTACGAGCAGTACTTC,CASSLPTATYEQYF
TRBJ1-5,NA,NA,TRBV28,TGTGCCAGCAGTCCCCCGGGGGGCCCGTATAGCAATCAGCCCCAGCATTTT,CASSPPGGPYSNQPQHF
TRBJ2-7,NA,NA,TRBV29-1,TGCAGCGTTGAAGGGGTGGAGGTCCTTGGCGAGCAGTACTTC,CSVEGVEVLGEQYF
TRBJ1-2,once,NA,TRBV29-1,TGCAGCGGAATGACAGGCGGAAGCCCGGTAAACTATGGCTACACCTTC,CSGMTGGSPVNYGYTF